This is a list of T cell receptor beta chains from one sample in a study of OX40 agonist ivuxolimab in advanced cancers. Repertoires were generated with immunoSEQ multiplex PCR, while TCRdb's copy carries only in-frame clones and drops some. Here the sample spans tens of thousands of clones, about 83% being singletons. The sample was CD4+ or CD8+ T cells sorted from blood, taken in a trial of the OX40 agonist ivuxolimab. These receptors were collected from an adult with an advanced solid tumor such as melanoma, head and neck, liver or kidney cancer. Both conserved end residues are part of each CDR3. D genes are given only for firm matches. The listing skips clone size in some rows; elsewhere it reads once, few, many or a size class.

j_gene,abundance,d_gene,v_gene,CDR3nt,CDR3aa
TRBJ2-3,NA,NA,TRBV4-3,TGCGCCAGCAGCCAGGGTTTAGGACCAGATACGCAGTATTTT,CASSQGLGPDTQYF
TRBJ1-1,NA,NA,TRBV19,TGTGCCAGTAATACCGGACTCGGGGCGGGAACTGAAGCTTTCTTT,CASNTGLGAGTEAFF
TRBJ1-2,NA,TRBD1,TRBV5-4,TGTGCCAGCAGCTTGGAAGGGGCCAGGGGGCAACACTATGGCTACACCTTC,CASSLEGARGQHYGYTF
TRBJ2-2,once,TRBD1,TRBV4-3,TGCGCCAGCAGCCAGGACTCCGGGACAGGGAACACCGGGGAGCTGTTTTTT,CASSQDSGTGNTGELFF
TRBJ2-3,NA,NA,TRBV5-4,TGTGCCAGCAGCTTGAAGGCATTCACAGATACGCAGTATTTT,CASSLKAFTDTQYF
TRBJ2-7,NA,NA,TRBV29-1,TGCAGCGTTCTGTCTGGTGGGGTCTACGAGCAGTACTTC,CSVLSGGVYEQYF
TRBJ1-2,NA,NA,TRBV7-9,TGTGCCAGCAGCTTACAGGTTCTAAACTATGGCTACACCTTC,CASSLQVLNYGYTF
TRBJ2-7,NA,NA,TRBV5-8,TGTGCCAGCAGCTTGACAGGCGGTGAAGGGCTCTACGAGCAGTACTTC,CASSLTGGEGLYEQYF
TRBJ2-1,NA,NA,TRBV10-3,TGTGCCATCAGTGAAAGTGGTAGCGGCAATGAGCAGTTCTTC,CAISESGSGNEQFF
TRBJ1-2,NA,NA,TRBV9,TGTGCCAGCAGCCCAGTGAGTGCGGGACTATATGGCTACACCTTC,CASSPVSAGLYGYTF
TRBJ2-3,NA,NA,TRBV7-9,TGTGCCAGCAGCTTGGGGGGTGCGCAGTATTTT,CASSLGGAQYF
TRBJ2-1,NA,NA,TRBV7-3,TGTGCCAGCAGCTCGACAGCCGGTGAGCAGTTCTTC,CASSSTAGEQFF
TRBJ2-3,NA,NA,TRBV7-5,TGTGCCAGAAGCGGAGGTTGTTGGGGCGAAAGCACAGATACGCAGTATTTT,CARSGGCWGESTDTQYF
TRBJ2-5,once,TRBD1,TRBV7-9,TGTGCCAGCAGCGGACAGGGACCCCCCTCGACGCAGTACTTC,CASSGQGPPSTQYF
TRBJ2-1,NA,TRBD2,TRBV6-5,TGTGCCAGCAGTTACTCCTGGCGGGAGGAGCAGTTCTTC,CASSYSWREEQFF
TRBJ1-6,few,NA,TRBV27,TGTGCCAGCAGTCTGGTTCCGGGTGGCGATTCACCCCTCCACTTT,CASSLVPGGDSPLHF
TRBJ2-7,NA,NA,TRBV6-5,TGTGCCAGCAGTTACATGCAGAACTACGAGCAGTACTTC,CASSYMQNYEQYF
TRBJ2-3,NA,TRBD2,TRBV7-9,TGTGCCAGCAGCTCTGTAGCGGGGCTTAGCACAGATACGCAGTATTTT,CASSSVAGLSTDTQYF
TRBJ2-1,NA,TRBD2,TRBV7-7,TGTGCTAGCAGCCCTAGCGGGGGCGATCTCCGGGAGCAGTTCTTC,CASSPSGGDLREQFF
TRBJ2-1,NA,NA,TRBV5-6,TGTGCCAGCAGCGTCGGGGGGCGCCATGAGCAGTTCTTC,CASSVGGRHEQFF
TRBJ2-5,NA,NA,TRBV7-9,TGTGCCAGCAGCTTAGCCAGGGCATGGGAGACCCAGTACTTC,CASSLARAWETQYF
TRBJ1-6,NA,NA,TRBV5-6,TGTGCCAGCAGCCCGGGGCCTAATTCACCCCTCCACTTT,CASSPGPNSPLHF
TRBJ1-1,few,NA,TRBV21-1,TGTGCCAGCAGCAGAGGAGAGGGCGAGGACACTGAAGCTTTCTTT,CASSRGEGEDTEAFF
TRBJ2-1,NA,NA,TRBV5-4,TGTGCCAGCAGCTCCCATGAAAGCTCCTACAATGAGCAGTTCTTC,CASSSHESSYNEQFF
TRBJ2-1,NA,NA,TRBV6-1,TGTGCCAGCAGTGACGCAGGAGAGCAGTTCTTC,CASSDAGEQFF
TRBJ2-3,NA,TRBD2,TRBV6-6,TGTGCCAGCACTCGGGGCGGGGGGGCAGATACGCAGTATTTT,CASTRGGGADTQYF
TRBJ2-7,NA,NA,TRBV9,TGTGCCAGCAGTTCTAGCTCCTACGAGCAGTACTTC,CASSSSSYEQYF
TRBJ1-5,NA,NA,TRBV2,TGTGCCAGCAGTGGGACAGACTTTCTCGATCAGCCCCAGCATTTT,CASSGTDFLDQPQHF
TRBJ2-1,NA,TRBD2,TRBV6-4,TGTGCCAGCAGTGACACTAGCGGCTCCTACAATGAGCAGTTCTTC,CASSDTSGSYNEQFF
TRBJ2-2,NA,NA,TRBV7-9,TGTGCCAGCAGCTTAAAGAACACCGGGGAGCTGTTTTTT,CASSLKNTGELFF
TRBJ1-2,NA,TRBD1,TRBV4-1,TGCGCCAGCAGCCAAGGACAGGGGGCACGAACTGGGGATGGCTACACCTTC,CASSQGQGARTGDGYTF
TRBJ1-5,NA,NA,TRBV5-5,TGTGCCAGCAGCTTAAGTAGGGGTGTTGGGAATCAGCCCCAGCATTTT,CASSLSRGVGNQPQHF
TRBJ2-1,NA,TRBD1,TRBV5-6,TGTGCCAGCAGCTTGGGGCCCGGGACAGGGGACAATGAGCAGTTCTTC,CASSLGPGTGDNEQFF
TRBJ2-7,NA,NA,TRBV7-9,TGTGCCAGCAGCTTCTCAGGGGGGGAGCAGTACTTC,CASSFSGGEQYF
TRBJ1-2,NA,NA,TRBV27,TGTGCCGGCAGTTTTAGAGCCGCTTCTAACTATGGCTACACCTTC,CAGSFRAASNYGYTF
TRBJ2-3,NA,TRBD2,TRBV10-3,TGTGCCATCAGTGAGGGGGGGGTCGCAGATACGCAGTATTTT,CAISEGGVADTQYF
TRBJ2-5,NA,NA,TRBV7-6,TGTGCCAGCAGCTTAGTGGTCTCCAAGTTTCAAGAGACCCAGTACTTC,CASSLVVSKFQETQYF
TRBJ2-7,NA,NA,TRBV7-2,TGTGCCAGCAGCAGACTGGGGACCAGCTACGAGCAGTACTTC,CASSRLGTSYEQYF
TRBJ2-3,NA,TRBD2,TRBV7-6,TGTGCCAGCAGCTTGGGTCGGGGGGAGACCGACCTGCGGGATACGCAGTATTTT,CASSLGRGETDLRDTQYF
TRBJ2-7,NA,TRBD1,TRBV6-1,TGTGCCAGCAGTGAATGGGGGACAGAGCTCTACGAGCAGTACTTC,CASSEWGTELYEQYF
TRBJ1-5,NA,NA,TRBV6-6,TGTGCCAGCAGCCCGAACATTGGGTTGAATCAGCCCCAGCATTTT,CASSPNIGLNQPQHF
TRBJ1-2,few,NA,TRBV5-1,TGCGCCAGCAGCTTTTCAGGAAACTATGGCTACACCTTC,CASSFSGNYGYTF
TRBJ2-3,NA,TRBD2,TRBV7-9,TGTGCCAGCAGCTTAGGACTAGCGGGCTCCACAGATACGCAGTATTTT,CASSLGLAGSTDTQYF
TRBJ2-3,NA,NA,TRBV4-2,TGTGCCAGCAGCCGCAAACCCCTCGGCCTCACCTGGGGAACTAGCACAGATACGCAGTATTTT,CASSRKPLGLTWGTSTDTQYF